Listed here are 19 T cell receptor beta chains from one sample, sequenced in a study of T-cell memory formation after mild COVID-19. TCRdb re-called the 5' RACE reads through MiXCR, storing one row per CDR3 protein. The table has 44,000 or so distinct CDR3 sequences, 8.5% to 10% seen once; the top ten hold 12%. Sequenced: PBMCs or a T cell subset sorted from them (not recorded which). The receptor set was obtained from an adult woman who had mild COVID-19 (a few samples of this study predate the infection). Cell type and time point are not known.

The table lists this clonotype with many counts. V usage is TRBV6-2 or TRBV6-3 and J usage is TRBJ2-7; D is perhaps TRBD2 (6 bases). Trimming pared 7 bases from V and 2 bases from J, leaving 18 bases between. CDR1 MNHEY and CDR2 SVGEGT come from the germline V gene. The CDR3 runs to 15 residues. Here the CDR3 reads CASTQGGFGTYEQYF. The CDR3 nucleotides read TGTGCCAGCACCCAGGGAGGATTCGGCACCTACGAGCAGTACTTC.

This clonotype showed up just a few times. This CDR3 is CASSQPRGEQFF. CDR3 in DNA: TGTGCCAGCAGCCAGCCCCGGGGCGAGCAGTTCTTC. The genes are TRBV3-1 and TRBJ2-1; D tentatively fits TRBD1 or TRBD2 (5 bases each). V lost 3 bases to trimming and J lost 10 bases, with 10 bases between them. The CDR3 consists of 12 residues. In germline, CDR1 is LGHDT, CDR2 YNNKEL (reference sequence).

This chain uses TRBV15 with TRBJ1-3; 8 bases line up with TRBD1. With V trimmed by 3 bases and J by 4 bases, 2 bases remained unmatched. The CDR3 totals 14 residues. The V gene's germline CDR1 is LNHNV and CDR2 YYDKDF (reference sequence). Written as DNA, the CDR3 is TGTGCCACCAGCAGGGACAGGGCCGGAAACACCATATATTTT. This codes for CATSRDRAGNTIYF.

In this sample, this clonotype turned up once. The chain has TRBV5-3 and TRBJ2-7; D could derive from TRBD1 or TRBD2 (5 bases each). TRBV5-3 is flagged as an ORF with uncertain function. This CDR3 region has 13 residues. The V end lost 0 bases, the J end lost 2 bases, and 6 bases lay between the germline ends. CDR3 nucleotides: TGTGCCAGAAGCTTGGCGGGGCCCTACGAGCAGTACTTC. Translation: CARSLAGPYEQYF.

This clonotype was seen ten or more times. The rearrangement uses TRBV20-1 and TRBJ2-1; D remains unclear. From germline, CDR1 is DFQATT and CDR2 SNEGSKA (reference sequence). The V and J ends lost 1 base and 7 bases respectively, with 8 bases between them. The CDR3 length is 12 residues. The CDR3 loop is CSARVKDNEQFF. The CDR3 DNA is TGCAGTGCTAGAGTTAAGGATAATGAGCAGTTCTTC.

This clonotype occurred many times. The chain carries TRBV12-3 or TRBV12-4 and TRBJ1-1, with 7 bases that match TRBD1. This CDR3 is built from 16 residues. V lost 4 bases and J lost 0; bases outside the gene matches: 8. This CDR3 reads CASSSYLGQMNTEAFF. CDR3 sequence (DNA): TGTGCCAGCAGTTCCTATCTGGGACAGATGAACACTGAAGCTTTCTTT.

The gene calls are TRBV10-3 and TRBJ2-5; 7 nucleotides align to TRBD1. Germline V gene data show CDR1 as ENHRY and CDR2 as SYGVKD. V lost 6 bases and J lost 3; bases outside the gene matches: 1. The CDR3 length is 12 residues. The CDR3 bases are TGTGCCATCAGGGGGACAGAAGAGACCCAGTACTTC. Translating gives CAIRGTEETQYF.

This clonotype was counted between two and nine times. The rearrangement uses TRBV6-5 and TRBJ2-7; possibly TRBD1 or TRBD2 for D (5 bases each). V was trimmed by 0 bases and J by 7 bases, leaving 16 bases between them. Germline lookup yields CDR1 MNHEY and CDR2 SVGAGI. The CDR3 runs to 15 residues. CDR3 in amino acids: CASSYSGTPLGEQYF. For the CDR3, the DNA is TGTGCCAGCAGTTACTCGGGGACCCCTCTGGGGGAGCAGTACTTC.

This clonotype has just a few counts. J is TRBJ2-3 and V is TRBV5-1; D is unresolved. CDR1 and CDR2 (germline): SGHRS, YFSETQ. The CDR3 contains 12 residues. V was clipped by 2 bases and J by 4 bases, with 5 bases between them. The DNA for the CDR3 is TGCGCCAGCAGCTTTTCCGCAGATACGCAGTATTTT. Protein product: CASSFSADTQYF.

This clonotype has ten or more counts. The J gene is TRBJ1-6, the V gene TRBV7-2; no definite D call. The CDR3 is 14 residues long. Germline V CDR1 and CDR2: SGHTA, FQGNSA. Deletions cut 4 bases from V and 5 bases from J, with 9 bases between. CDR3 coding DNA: TGTGCCAGCAGCTGGGGTACAAATAATTCACCCCTCCACTTT. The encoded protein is CASSWGTNNSPLHF.

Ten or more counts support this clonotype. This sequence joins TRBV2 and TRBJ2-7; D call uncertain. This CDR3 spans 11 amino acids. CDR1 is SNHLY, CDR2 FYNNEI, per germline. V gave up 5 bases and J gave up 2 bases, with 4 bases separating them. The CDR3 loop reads CASSWAYEQYF. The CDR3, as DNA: TGTGCCAGCAGTTGGGCCTACGAGCAGTACTTC.

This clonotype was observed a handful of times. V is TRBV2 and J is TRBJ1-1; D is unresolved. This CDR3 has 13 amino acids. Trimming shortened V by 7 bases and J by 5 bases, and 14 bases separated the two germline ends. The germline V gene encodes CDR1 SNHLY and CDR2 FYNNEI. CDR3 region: CASILAVGTEAFF. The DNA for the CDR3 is TGTGCCAGCATCTTGGCCGTAGGGACTGAAGCTTTCTTT.

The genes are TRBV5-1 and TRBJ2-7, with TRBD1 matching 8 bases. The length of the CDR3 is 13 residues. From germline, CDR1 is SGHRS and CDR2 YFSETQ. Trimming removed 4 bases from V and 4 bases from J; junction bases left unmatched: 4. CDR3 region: CASSPRQGYEQYF. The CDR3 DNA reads TGCGCCAGCAGCCCAAGACAGGGGTACGAGCAGTACTTC.

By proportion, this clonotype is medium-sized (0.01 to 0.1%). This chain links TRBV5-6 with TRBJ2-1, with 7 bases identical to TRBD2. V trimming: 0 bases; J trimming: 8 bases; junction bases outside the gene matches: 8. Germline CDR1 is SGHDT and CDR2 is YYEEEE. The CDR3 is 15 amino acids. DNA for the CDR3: TGTGCCAGCAGCTTGGAGACTAGCCCTCGACATGAGCAGTTCTTC. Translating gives CASSLETSPRHEQFF.

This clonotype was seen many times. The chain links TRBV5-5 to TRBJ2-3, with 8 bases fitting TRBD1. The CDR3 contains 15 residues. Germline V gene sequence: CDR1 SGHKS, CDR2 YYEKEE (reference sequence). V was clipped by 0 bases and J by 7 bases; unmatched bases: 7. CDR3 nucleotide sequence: TGTGCCAGCAGCTTGGGCTTCGACAGGGGAAATACGCAGTATTTT. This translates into CASSLGFDRGNTQYF.

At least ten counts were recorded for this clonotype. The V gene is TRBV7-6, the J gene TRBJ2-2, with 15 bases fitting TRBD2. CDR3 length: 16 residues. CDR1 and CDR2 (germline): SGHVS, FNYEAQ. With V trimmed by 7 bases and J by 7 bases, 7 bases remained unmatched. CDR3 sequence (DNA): TGTGCCAGCACTGGGACTAGCGGGAGGCGGGTCGGGGAGCTGTTTTTT. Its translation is CASTGTSGRRVGELFF.

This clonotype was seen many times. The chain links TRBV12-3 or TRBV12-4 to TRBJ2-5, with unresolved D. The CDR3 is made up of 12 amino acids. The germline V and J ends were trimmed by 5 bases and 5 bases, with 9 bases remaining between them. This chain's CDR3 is CASSLIGETQYF. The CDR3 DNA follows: TGTGCCAGCAGTCTCATAGGGGAGACCCAGTACTTC.

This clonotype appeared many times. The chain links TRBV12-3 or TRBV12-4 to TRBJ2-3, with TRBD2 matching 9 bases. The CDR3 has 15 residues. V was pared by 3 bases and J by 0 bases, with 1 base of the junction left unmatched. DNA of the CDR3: TGTGCCAGCAGTTTGCTAGCGGGAAGCACAGATACGCAGTATTTT. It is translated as CASSLLAGSTDTQYF.

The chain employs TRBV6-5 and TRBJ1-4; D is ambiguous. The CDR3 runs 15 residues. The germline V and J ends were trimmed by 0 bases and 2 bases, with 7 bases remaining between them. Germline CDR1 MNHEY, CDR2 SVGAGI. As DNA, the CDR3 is TGTGCCAGCAGTTACTCGACGGCTACTAATGAAAAACTGTTTTTT. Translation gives CASSYSTATNEKLFF.